This record looks at one T cell receptor (beta chain) sequence and its context. In the authors' methods: Estimation of nucleated cell counts relied on the amplification of reference gene primers. Generated by immunoSEQ multiplex PCR, the TCRdb table keeps only in-frame clones and is missing some. V and J calls and clone size come straight from that table; D and trimming were deduced from the DNA. The sample includes 100,000 to 150,000 clones, 85% to 90% of them seen just once. The sample belongs to a study of blood T cell repertoires in COVID-19. The overall study: COVID-19 samples collected from the United States, Italy and Spain covered acute and convalescent phases. The analysed material was cDNA or gDNA that came from T cells, B-cell-depleted T cells, or PBMCs.

Germline V gene data show CDR1 as SGHRS and CDR2 as YFSETQ. The CDR3 is made up of 18 amino acids. Trimming removed 3 bases from V and 0 bases from J; junction bases left unmatched: 7. This clonotype was sampled from a man of 80 years or more with active or convalescent COVID-19. The rearrangement uses TRBV5-1 and TRBJ1-3; TRBD1 matches 12 bases. The sample was peripheral blood. CDR3 DNA sequence: TGCGCCAGCAGCTCTGGGACAGGGGGCCGGCCCTCTGGAAACACCATATATTTT. It codes for CASSSGTGGRPSGNTIYF.